Listed here is a single TCR beta chain. Its antigen is not identified. Via MiXCR, TCRdb re-called the 5' RACE reads, giving one row per CDR3 protein. The data hold 700,000 or so distinct CDR3 sequences, with around a fifth observed a single time. These data come from a study of CD8 T cells in ankylosing spondylitis. Study-level results: Peripheral blood held disease-linked clones only at relatively low frequency, and these were CD8+. Disease-linked clones were reportedly significantly enriched in matched ankylosing spondylitis synovial fluid. In ankylosing spondylitis blood, a motif of seven to nine highly homologous TCR beta variants appeared characteristic.

The V and J ends lost 3 bases and 1 base respectively, with 11 bases between them. CDR3 length: 15 amino acids. In germline, CDR1 is SGDLS, CDR2 YYNGEE. V usage is TRBV9 and J usage is TRBJ1-3; no reliable D call. The sequenced sample consisted of blood, either unsorted or a sorted T cell fraction (not recorded which). The sequence derives from a male donor with ankylosing spondylitis. CDR3 protein: CASSAHGGSGNTIYF. The CDR3 bases are TGTGCCAGCAGCGCACACGGAGGTTCTGGAAACACCATATATTTT.